This T cell receptor (beta chain) was found in a study of cytomegalovirus exposure and HLA in healthy donors. Study outcomes and limitations: Follow-up analysis found HLA locus-dependent TCR association rates, highest for DRB1 and lowest for HLA-C. The study put some 150 TCR beta chains on its list as cytomegalovirus-associated. Later work found most CMV-associated TCR beta chains apparently HLA-restricted. HLA alleles were associated with roughly 17,000 TCR beta sequences in a later analysis at 0.05 false discovery rate.

Use of 60 Vbeta and 13 Jbeta primers characterized the PCR. Assay used: immunoSEQ multiplex PCR; TCRdb lists only in-frame clones, some missing. The table records 100,000 to 150,000 clones, about 15% of them present only once. As regards this clone: Its antigen remains unknown.

This receptor was obtained from a female donor in good health and CMV-seropositive. The material sequenced was PBMCs.

The CDR3 loop is CSVFTGYYGYTF. In DNA, the CDR3 is TGCAGCGTTTTCACAGGCTACTATGGCTACACCTTC. The J gene is TRBJ1-2, the V gene TRBV29-1, with D possibly TRBD1 on 5 matching bases. Germline CDR1 is SQVTM and CDR2 is ANQGSEA. The CDR3 has 12 residues. V lost 5 bases, J lost 3 bases, and 10 bases lay in between. The variable domain in full, completed from reference TRBV29-1 and TRBJ1-2, reads SAVISQKPSRDICQRGTSLTIQCQVDSQVTMMFWYRQQPGQSLTLIATANQGSEATYESGFVIDKFPISRPNLTFSTLTVSNMSPEDSSIYLCSVFTGYYGYTFGSGTRLTVV.